These 5 T cell receptor beta chains share one sample of origin, sequenced in a study of shared clonotypes between healthy human individuals. Clones were read by immunoSEQ multiplex PCR, and TCRdb kept only the in-frame ones, dropping some. The sample carries about 500,000 clones, roughly three quarters recorded once. Material: PBMCs. Every receptor here comes from a woman in her 40s in good health. Some clones in this sample may be carry-over from other donors' samples.

The chain uses TRBV10-2 and TRBJ2-7; D not resolved. Trimming stripped 6 bases from V and 7 bases from J, with 19 bases between. The CDR3 extends over 14 amino acids. Germline CDR1 reads WSHSY; CDR2 reads SAAADI. CDR3 residues: CASRPTNMAQEQYF. The CDR3 DNA reads as TGCGCCAGCAGACCGACGAACATGGCGCAAGAGCAGTACTTC.

The chain couples TRBV5-5 to TRBJ2-5; 8 bases align to TRBD2. CDR3 size: 13 residues. V shed 7 bases and J 5 bases; nucleotides not matched to a gene: 7. Germline lookup yields CDR1 SGHKS and CDR2 YYEKEE (reference sequence). The CDR3: CASYILADETQYF. The CDR3 DNA reads TGTGCCAGCTACATACTAGCGGATGAGACCCAGTACTTC.

The table lists this clone with many counts. This chain links TRBV12-2 with TRBJ2-1; the table calls TRBD2, which could not be checked here. TRBV12-2 is described as a pseudogene. The CDR3 is 15 residues long. The CDR3 here is CASRTSGVSPHEQFF. In nucleotides, the CDR3 is TGTGCAAGTCGCACGTCGGGGGTGAGCCCCCATGAGCAGTTCTTC.

The gene calls are TRBV6-5 and TRBJ2-7, with 9 bases matching TRBD2. The CDR3 is made up of 14 amino acids. Per germline, CDR1 MNHEY and CDR2 SVGAGI. V shed 5 bases, J shed 2 bases, and the junction held 4 bases outside the gene matches. The CDR3 reads CASSQLAGAYEQYF. DNA of the CDR3: TGTGCCAGCAGTCAGTTAGCGGGAGCCTACGAGCAGTACTTC.

The gene calls are TRBV5-1 and TRBJ2-7; the match to TRBD2 covers 10 bases. Germline CDR1 reads SGHRS; CDR2 reads YFSETQ. The CDR3 has 15 residues. Trimming at V came to 4 bases and at J to 6 bases, leaving 10 bases not matched to a gene. The CDR3 spells CASSTSGNALVEQYF. In nucleotides, the CDR3 is TGCGCCAGCAGCACTAGCGGGAACGCCCTGGTCGAGCAGTACTTC.